The 29 T cell receptor beta chains listed next were all sequenced from one sample in a study of vaccination and CD4 T cells after COVID-19. Documented treatment: roughly ten-day PBMC culture with coronavirus spike peptide pools or control peptides (ViraFEST assay). Cultured CD4+ T cell DNA underwent sequencing with the Oncomine TCR Beta short-read assay. TCRdb re-derived calls from the PCR reads in MiXCR, one entry per CDR3 protein. Here the sample spans some 25,000 distinct CDR3 sequences, about 60% being singletons. These TCRs are of unknown antigen specificity. The material sequenced was CD4+ T cells from blood, cultured in vitro. The receptor set was obtained from a human donor who had recovered from COVID-19.

The chain couples TRBV20-1 to TRBJ1-5, with unresolved D. The CDR3 sequence is 13 residues long. The V end was cut by 5 bases, the J end by 6 bases, with 14 bases between. CDR1 is DFQATT and CDR2 is SNEGSKA in the germline V gene (reference sequence). Here the CDR3 DNA reads TGCAGTGCTGTCGCGGAGGGCTCTCAGCCCCAGCATTTT. Translating it yields CSAVAEGSQPQHF.

With respect to this clonotype: Germline is not matched at one junction end, which may reflect a read error. This chain joins TRBV7-7 and TRBJ2-1; TRBD2 might be the D (7 bases). In germline, CDR1 is SSHAT, CDR2 FNYEAQ (reference sequence). The CDR3 length is 15 residues. The CDR3 DNA is TGTGCTAGCAGCAAGGGGGGGACTCCCGGGAATGAGCAGTTCTTC. Amino acids: CASSKGGTPGNEQFF.

The chain joins TRBV7-8 to TRBJ1-2; 7 nucleotides line up with TRBD1. CDR3 length: 15 residues. With 1 base clipped from V and 4 bases from J, the junction kept 6 bases outside the gene matches. The germline V gene encodes CDR1 SGHVS and CDR2 FQNEAQ. CDR3 DNA sequence: TGTGCCAGCAGCTTAGGAAGCCAGGGGGGCTATGGCTACACCTTC. This gives the protein CASSLGSQGGYGYTF. The full variable domain, completed using reference TRBV7-8 and TRBJ1-2, is GAGVSQSPRYKVAKRGQDVALRCDPISGHVSLFWYQQALGQGPEFLTYFQNEAQLDKSGLPSDRFFAERPEGSVSTLKIQRTQQEDSAVYLCASSLGSQGGYGYTFGSGTRLTVV.

The CDR3, as DNA: TGTGCCAGCTGGACGAGGAGGGGGGGCCGGATTTTTCCCCAGCATTTT. Translation: CASWTRRGGRIFPQHF. V usage is TRBV27 and J usage is TRBJ1-5; possible D gene TRBD1, 6 bases. This CDR3 has 16 residues. Germline V lookup: CDR1 MNHEY, CDR2 SMNVEV (reference sequence). V lost 8 bases to trimming and J lost 10 bases, with 27 bases between them.

The rearrangement links TRBV20-1 to TRBJ1-1; possible D gene TRBD1, 5 bases. The CDR3 has 15 residues. CDR1 and CDR2 (germline): DFQATT, SNEGSKA (reference sequence). V gave up 3 bases and J gave up 8 bases, with 22 bases separating them. The CDR3 nucleotides read TGCAGTGCTAGTTTTTGGGACCGAATCCAAGACGAAGCTTTCTTT. Translation gives CSASFWDRIQDEAFF.

V and J are TRBV11-3 and TRBJ1-1, with D uncertain. The ends were cut back, 4 bases at V and 6 bases at J, with 15 bases in the middle. Germline CDR1 is SGHNT and CDR2 is YENEEA. This CDR3 region has 14 residues. The CDR3 region has the DNA TGTGCCAGCAGCTCGACACCGAATTGGGCTGAAGCTTTCTTT. It yields the protein CASSSTPNWAEAFF.

This clonotype has only one observation. At one end the junction does not follow the germline gene, possibly because of a read error. The chain recombines TRBV28 with TRBJ2-7; D possibly corresponds to TRBD1 (6 bases). The CDR3 loop spans 14 amino acids. Germline loops: CDR1 MDHEN, CDR2 SYDVKM. CDR3: CASSSGTTFTPTPF. DNA for the CDR3: TGTGCCAGCAGTTCCGGGACAACGTTCACCCCGACCCCATTC.

The rearrangement joins TRBV7-2 to TRBJ1-2; D not resolved. Germline CDR1 reads SGHTA; CDR2 reads FQGNSA. The V end lost 4 bases, the J end lost 4 bases, and 16 bases lay between the germline ends. The CDR3 is 15 residues long. The DNA of the CDR3 is TGTGCCAGCAGCTCATACTTGTTGCCCGGCTATGGCTACACCTTC. Its protein is CASSSYLLPGYGYTF.

V and J are TRBV7-9 and TRBJ1-5; weak D call: TRBD1 (5 bases). Germline V lookup: CDR1 SEHNR, CDR2 FQNEAQ (reference sequence). V was shortened by 1 base and J by 9 bases, with 10 bases between the two germline ends. The CDR3 covers 13 residues. In DNA form, the CDR3 reads TGTGCCAGCAGCTTAGTGGGGGACCGGCCCCAGCATTTT. It yields the protein CASSLVGDRPQHF. The variable domain in full, with the rest retrieved from reference TRBV7-9 and TRBJ1-5, is DTGVSQNPRHKITKRGQNVTFRCDPISEHNRLYWYRQTLGQGPEFLTYFQNEAQLEKSRLLSDRFSAERPKGSFSTLEIQRTEQGDSAMYLCASSLVGDRPQHFGDGTRLSIL.

The gene calls are TRBV20-1 and TRBJ2-2; 11 nucleotides align to TRBD2. Germline V gene lookup returns CDR1 DFQATT and CDR2 SNEGSKA (reference sequence). Unmatched junction bases numbered 9, after V lost 1 base and J lost 5 bases. The CDR3 runs to 17 residues. The CDR3: CSARGSSGRTWTGELFF. CDR3 nucleotides: TGCAGTGCTAGAGGATCTAGCGGGAGGACCTGGACCGGGGAGCTGTTTTTT.

This sequence joins TRBV5-4 and TRBJ2-7, with 7 nucleotides matching TRBD2. Per germline, CDR1 SGHNT and CDR2 YYREEE (reference sequence). V lost 1 base and J lost 6; bases outside the gene matches: 10. The CDR3 spans 15 residues. CDR3 in amino acids: CASSLYGGGPLEQYF. The DNA of the CDR3 is TGTGCCAGCAGCTTGTATGGGGGAGGGCCCCTCGAGCAGTACTTC.

This chain links TRBV7-9 with TRBJ1-5, with a possible D match to TRBD1 (5 bases). This CDR3 has 13 residues. V lost 3 bases to trimming and J lost 13 bases, with 16 bases between them. Per germline, CDR1 SEHNR and CDR2 FQNEAQ (reference sequence). CDR3 nucleotide sequence: TGTGCCAGCAGCTTTGGCCCGGATGGGGCTCAGCATTTT. This translates into CASSFGPDGAQHF.

J is TRBJ2-3 and V is TRBV6-2 or TRBV6-3; 10 bases fit TRBD2. V shed 5 bases and J 0 bases; nucleotides not matched to a gene: 11. Germline assignment: CDR1 MNHEY and CDR2 SVGEGT. This CDR3 is 18 amino acids long. CDR3 DNA sequence: TGTGCCAGCAGTCCCCGCGGGACTAGCGTACCTAGCACAGATACGCAGTATTTT. Its translation is CASSPRGTSVPSTDTQYF.

The sample holds one count of this clonotype. The rearrangement uses TRBV20-1 and TRBJ2-7; the D gene could be TRBD1 or TRBD2 (5 bases each). CDR3 size: 17 residues. V lost 2 bases to trimming and J lost 1 base, with 21 bases between them. Germline V gene data show CDR1 as DFQATT and CDR2 as SNEGSKA (reference sequence). The CDR3 region is CSARHHKWDDQSYEQYF. The CDR3 coding sequence is TGCAGTGCTAGACATCACAAATGGGACGACCAATCCTACGAGCAGTACTTC.

This chain connects TRBV6-2 or TRBV6-3 to TRBJ1-5; the D gene is possibly TRBD1 (6 bases). There are 15 residues in the CDR3. V shed 6 bases and J shed 1 base, with 13 bases lying between them. Germline V gene sequence: CDR1 MNHEY, CDR2 SVGEGT. The chain's CDR3 is CASSLTGLSNQPQHF. The CDR3 nucleotides are TGTGCCAGCAGCCTAACAGGGTTAAGCAATCAGCCCCAGCATTTT.

V is TRBV28 and J is TRBJ2-3; TRBD1 or TRBD2 may be the D gene (5 bases each). Germline lookup yields CDR1 MDHEN and CDR2 SYDVKM. The CDR3 sequence is 14 residues long. Trimming left V 4 bases short and J 0 bases short, with 8 bases between. The CDR3 sequence is CASSSRDSTDTQYF. The CDR3 DNA is TGTGCCAGCAGTTCCAGGGACAGCACAGATACGCAGTATTTT.

The genes are TRBV5-1 and TRBJ2-5; 12 bases are a match to TRBD2. CDR1 is SGHRS, CDR2 YFSETQ, per germline. The junction had 8 bases not matched to a gene; V was cut back by 6 bases and J by 5 bases. The CDR3 is 15 residues long. The CDR3 region has the DNA TGCGCCAGCACCACGACTAGCGGGAGCAGCGAGACCCAGTACTTC. Residues: CASTTTSGSSETQYF.

V and J are TRBV5-6 and TRBJ1-2; D is possibly TRBD1 (6 bases). The V gene's germline CDR1 is SGHDT and CDR2 YYEEEE. V was shortened by 5 bases and J by 8 bases, with 16 bases between the two germline ends. This CDR3 region has 13 residues. CDR3 region: CASSRKQGAGYTF. The DNA of the CDR3 is TGTGCCAGCAGTCGAAAACAGGGTGCCGGCTACACCTTC.

By share, this clonotype counts as medium-sized. The J gene is TRBJ1-5, the V gene TRBV6-5; D might be TRBD1 (5 bases). Germline CDR1 MNHEY, CDR2 SVGAGI. This CDR3 has 15 amino acids. Trimming removed 2 bases at V and 2 bases at J, with 10 bases between. DNA for the CDR3: TGTGCCAGCAGTTACCGACGGGGGGGCAATCAGCCCCAGCATTTT. Its translation is CASSYRRGGNQPQHF.

The CDR3 bases are TGTGCCAGCTCCCTCCCTGGGACAGGCAATGGCTACACCTTC. Encoded protein: CASSLPGTGNGYTF. The chain joins TRBV18 to TRBJ1-2; 8 positions agree with TRBD1. After removal of 6 bases from V and 6 bases from J, the junction contained 9 bases not matched to a gene. Per the germline V gene, CDR1 is KGHSH and CDR2 is LQKENI. CDR3 length: 14 amino acids.

The chain carries TRBV2 and TRBJ2-7, with TRBD1 matching 9 bases. The junction had 3 bases not matched to a gene; V was cut back by 7 bases and J by 2 bases. Germline V gene sequence: CDR1 SNHLY, CDR2 FYNNEI. The CDR3 totals 13 residues. The CDR3: CASTRQGAYEQYF. The CDR3 DNA reads as TGTGCCAGCACGCGACAGGGGGCCTACGAGCAGTACTTC.

The gene calls are TRBV7-9 and TRBJ1-5; 8 bases are a match to TRBD1. The CDR3 has 18 residues. V lost 1 base, J lost 3 bases, and 11 bases stayed unmatched. Germline V gene lookup returns CDR1 SEHNR and CDR2 FQNEAQ (reference sequence). CDR3 sequence (DNA): TGTGCCAGCAGCTTAGAAGGTTATGACAGGGGCGACAATCAGCCCCAGCATTTT. Its translation is CASSLEGYDRGDNQPQHF.

The V call is TRBV19, the J call TRBJ2-3; D perhaps matches TRBD1 (5 bases). The V end lost 6 bases, the J end lost 1 base, and 17 bases lay between the germline ends. CDR3 length: 16 residues. The germline V gene encodes CDR1 LNHDA and CDR2 SQIVND (reference sequence). CDR3 loop: CASSSTGPLRTDTQYF. The DNA of the CDR3 is TGTGCCAGTAGCTCAACAGGACCCCTACGCACAGATACGCAGTATTTT.

The chain recombines TRBV6-1 with TRBJ2-7, with D maybe TRBD2 (5 bases). Germline V lookup: CDR1 MNHNS, CDR2 SASEGT. Trimming took 4 bases from V and 6 from J, leaving 19 bases between them. The CDR3 spans 15 residues. The DNA of the CDR3 is TGTGCCAGCAGTGCCTACATAGGAGGTTTTAGCGAGCAGTACTTC. As protein: CASSAYIGGFSEQYF.

The chain uses TRBV5-1 and TRBJ2-3; D possibly corresponds to TRBD2 (6 bases). The germline V and J ends were trimmed by 4 bases and 2 bases, with 8 bases remaining between them. Germline V gives CDR1 SGHRS, CDR2 YFSETQ. This CDR3 spans 13 amino acids. The CDR3, as DNA: TGCGCCAGCAGCGGGGGGTACACAGATACGCAGTATTTT. As protein: CASSGGYTDTQYF.

CDR3 amino acids: CSPGTGGRETQYF. The DNA for the CDR3 is TGCAGTCCTGGGACAGGGGGCCGAGAGACCCAGTACTTC. This chain joins TRBV20-1 and TRBJ2-5, with 12 positions matching TRBD1. V was clipped by 8 bases and J by 4 bases; unmatched bases: 5. Looked up from germline, CDR1 is DFQATT and CDR2 is SNEGSKA (reference sequence). CDR3 size: 13 residues.

This clonotype has just one count. The chain links TRBV6-1 to TRBJ2-2; 10 bases are a match to TRBD1. The CDR3 spans 15 residues. V gave up 4 bases and J gave up 4 bases; unmatched junction bases: 3. Germline V gives CDR1 MNHNS, CDR2 SASEGT. The CDR3 coding sequence is TGTGCCAGCAGTGTTCGGACAGGGGGCACCGGGGAGCTGTTTTTT. This sequence encodes CASSVRTGGTGELFF.

This clonotype has only a few counts. This chain connects TRBV7-2 to TRBJ1-5; 10 nucleotides align to TRBD1. The CDR3 sequence is 17 residues long. V was clipped by 5 bases and J by 2 bases; unmatched bases: 9. In germline, CDR1 is SGHTA, CDR2 FQGNSA. The CDR3 sequence is CASSTGTGVLGNQPQHF. The CDR3 region has the DNA TGTGCCAGCAGCACCGGGACAGGGGTTTTAGGCAATCAGCCCCAGCATTTT.

V gene TRBV9 combines with J gene TRBJ1-4, with D possibly matching TRBD1 (5 bases). The CDR3 has 15 residues. V lost 0 bases to trimming and J lost 7 bases, with 13 bases between them. Germline lookup yields CDR1 SGDLS and CDR2 YYNGEE. For the CDR3, the DNA is TGTGCCAGCAGCGTAGGGAGGGGCGCGGGTGAAAAACTGTTTTTT. It specifies CASSVGRGAGEKLFF.